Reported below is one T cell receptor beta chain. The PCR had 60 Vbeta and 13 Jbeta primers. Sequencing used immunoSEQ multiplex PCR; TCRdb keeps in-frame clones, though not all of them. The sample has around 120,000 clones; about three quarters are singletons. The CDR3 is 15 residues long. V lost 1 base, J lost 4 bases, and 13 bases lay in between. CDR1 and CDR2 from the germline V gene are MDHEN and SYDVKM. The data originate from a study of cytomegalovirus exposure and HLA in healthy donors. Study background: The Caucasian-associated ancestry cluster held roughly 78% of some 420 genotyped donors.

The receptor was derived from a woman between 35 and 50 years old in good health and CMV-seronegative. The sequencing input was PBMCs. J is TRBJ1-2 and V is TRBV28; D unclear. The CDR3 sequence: CASSLYRERSYGYTF. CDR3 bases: TGTGCCAGCAGTTTATATCGGGAGAGGAGCTATGGCTACACCTTC.